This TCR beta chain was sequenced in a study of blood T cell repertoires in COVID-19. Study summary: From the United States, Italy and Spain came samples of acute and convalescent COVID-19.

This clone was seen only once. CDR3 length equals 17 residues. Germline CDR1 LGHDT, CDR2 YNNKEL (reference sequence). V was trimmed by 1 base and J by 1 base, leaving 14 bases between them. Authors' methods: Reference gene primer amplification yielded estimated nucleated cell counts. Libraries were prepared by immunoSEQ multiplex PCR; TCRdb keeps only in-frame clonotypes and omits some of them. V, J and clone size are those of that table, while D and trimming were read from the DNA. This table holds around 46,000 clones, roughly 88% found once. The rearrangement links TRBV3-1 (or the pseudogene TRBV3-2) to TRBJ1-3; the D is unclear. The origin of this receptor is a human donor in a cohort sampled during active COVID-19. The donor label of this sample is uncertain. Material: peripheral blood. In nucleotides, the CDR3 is TGTGCCAGCAGCCAAGCTTCAGGACTTACATCTGGAAACACCATATATTTT. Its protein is CASSQASGLTSGNTIYF.